This TCR beta chain was identified in a study of blood T cell repertoires in COVID-19. Seattle-derived patients entered the study during active infection and were followed longitudinally. As processed by the authors: Amplification of reference gene primers was used by the study to estimate nucleated cell counts. The assay was immunoSEQ multiplex PCR, and TCRdb's table has in-frame clones only and misses some. For V, J and clone size, that table is used; D and trimming come from the DNA. The table lists about 300,000 clones, roughly 89% of them singletons. Germline V gene sequence: CDR1 LGHDT, CDR2 YNNKEL (reference sequence). CDR3 length: 14 residues. V gave up 4 bases and J gave up 4 bases; unmatched junction bases: 5.

The sequence came from a woman in her 30s with COVID-19, enrolled during active disease. The chain joins TRBV3-1 (or the pseudogene TRBV3-2) to TRBJ1-1, with 8 bases aligning to TRBD1. Sequencing was performed on peripheral blood. The CDR3 reads CASSPGQGVTEAFF. In DNA form, the CDR3 reads TGTGCCAGCAGCCCCGGACAGGGAGTCACTGAAGCTTTCTTT.